This TCR beta chain was sequenced during a study of blood T cell repertoires in COVID-19. Overall study context: Material from acute and convalescent COVID-19 was sourced from the United States, Italy and Spain. T cells, B-cell-depleted T cells, or PBMCs supplied cDNA or gDNA.

Assay: immunoSEQ multiplex PCR; the TCRdb copy retains only in-frame clones and omits some. Of around 160,000 clones listed, about 80% are singletons. Clinical history reported by participants formed the basis on which cohorts were assigned. For recovered donors of Cohort 3, there were two negative PCRs, clearance, or symptom resolution. Germline V CDR1 and CDR2: MNHEY, SVGAGI. The V segment lost 2 bases and the J segment 5 bases; nucleotides outside the gene matches: 5. The CDR3 extends over 16 amino acids. The chain carries TRBV6-5 and TRBJ2-1; the match to TRBD2 covers 11 bases. The origin of this receptor is a woman aged 55-69 years who had recovered from COVID-19. Sequenced input: PBMCs or T cells enriched from blood (not recorded which). The CDR3 bases are TGTGCCAGCAGTTACATAGCTAGCGGGAGGCACAATGAGCAGTTCTTC. Its translation: CASSYIASGRHNEQFF.